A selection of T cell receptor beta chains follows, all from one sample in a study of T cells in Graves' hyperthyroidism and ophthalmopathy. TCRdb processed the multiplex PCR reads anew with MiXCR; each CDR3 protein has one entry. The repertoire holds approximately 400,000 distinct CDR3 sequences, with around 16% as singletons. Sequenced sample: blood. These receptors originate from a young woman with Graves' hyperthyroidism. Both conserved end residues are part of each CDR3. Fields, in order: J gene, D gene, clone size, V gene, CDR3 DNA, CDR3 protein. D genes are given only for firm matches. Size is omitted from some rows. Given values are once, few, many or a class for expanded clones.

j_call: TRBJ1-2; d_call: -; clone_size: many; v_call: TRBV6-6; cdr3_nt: TGTGCCAGCAGTTACTCTTCGGGAAGCTATGGCTACACCTTC; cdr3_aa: CASSYSSGSYGYTF
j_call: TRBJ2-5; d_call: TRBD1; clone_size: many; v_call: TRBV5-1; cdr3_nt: TGCGCCAGCAGCTTGGTAGACAGGGTTCCCGGTGAGACCCAGTACTTC; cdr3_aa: CASSLVDRVPGETQYF
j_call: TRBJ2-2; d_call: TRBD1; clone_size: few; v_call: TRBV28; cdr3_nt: TGTGCCAGCAGTTTATTAAGGACAGGGTTAGTCGGGGAGCTGTTTTTT; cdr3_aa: CASSLLRTGLVGELFF
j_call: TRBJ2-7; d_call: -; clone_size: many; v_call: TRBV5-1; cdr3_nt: TGCGCCAGCAGCTTGGGGGCCGGCAGCTCCTACGAGCAGTACTTC; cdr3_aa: CASSLGAGSSYEQYF
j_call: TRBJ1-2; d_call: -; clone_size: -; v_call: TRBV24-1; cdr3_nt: TGTGCCACCAGTGATTTGCAGTTCGAGGGCTACACCTTC; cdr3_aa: CATSDLQFEGYTF
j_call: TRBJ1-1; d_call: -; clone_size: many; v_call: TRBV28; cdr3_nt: TGTGCCAGCAGCCGGGAGTCTTACACTGAAGCTTTCTTT; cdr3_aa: CASSRESYTEAFF
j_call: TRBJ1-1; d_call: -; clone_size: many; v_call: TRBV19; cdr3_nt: TGTGCCAGTAGCCCGGGAACTTCGAGCACTGAAGCTTTCTTT; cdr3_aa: CASSPGTSSTEAFF
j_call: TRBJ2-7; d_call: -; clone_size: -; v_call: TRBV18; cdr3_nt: TGTGCCAGCTCAACCACGAGGTCAGGGCAGGGCGAGCAGTACTTC; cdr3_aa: CASSTTRSGQGEQYF
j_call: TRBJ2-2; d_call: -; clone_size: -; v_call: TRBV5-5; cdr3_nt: TGTGCCAGCAGTCGAGTCACCGGGGAGCTGTTTTTT; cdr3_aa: CASSRVTGELFF
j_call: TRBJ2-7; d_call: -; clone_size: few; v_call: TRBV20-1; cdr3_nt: TGCAGTGCTAGAGATGGAGGAGGGGAGCAGTACTTC; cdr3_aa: CSARDGGGEQYF
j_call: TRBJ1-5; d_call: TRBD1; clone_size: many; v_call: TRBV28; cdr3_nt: TGTGCCAGCAGTCTTTTACAGGGGTTTCAGCCCCAGCATTTT; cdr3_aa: CASSLLQGFQPQHF
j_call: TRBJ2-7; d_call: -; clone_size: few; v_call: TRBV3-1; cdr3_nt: TGTGCCAGCAGCCAAACGTCCGGCGGGTACCACGAGCAGTACTTC; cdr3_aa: CASSQTSGGYHEQYF
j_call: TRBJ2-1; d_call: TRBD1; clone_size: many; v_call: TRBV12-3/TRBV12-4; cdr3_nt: TGTGCCAGCAGTTTACGGACAGGCTACAATGAGCAGTTCTTC; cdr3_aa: CASSLRTGYNEQFF
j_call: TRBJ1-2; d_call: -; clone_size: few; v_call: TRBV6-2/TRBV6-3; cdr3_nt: TGTGCCAGCAGAAGTCCGCGGGGCTACACCTTC; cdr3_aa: CASRSPRGYTF
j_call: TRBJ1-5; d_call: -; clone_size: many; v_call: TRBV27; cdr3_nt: TGTGCCAGCGGACAGCCCCAGCATTTT; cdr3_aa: CASGQPQHF
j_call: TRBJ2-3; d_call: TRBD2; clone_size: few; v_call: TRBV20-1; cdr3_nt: TGCAGTGCTAGGGGGCGGGGGTGGGGCACAGATACGCAGTATTTT; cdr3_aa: CSARGRGWGTDTQYF
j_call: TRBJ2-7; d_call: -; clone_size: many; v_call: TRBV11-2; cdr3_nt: TGTGCCAGCAACCCTCCAGGGGCCGATGAGCAGTACTTC; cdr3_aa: CASNPPGADEQYF
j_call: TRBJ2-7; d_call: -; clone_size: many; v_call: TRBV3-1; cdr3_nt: TGTGCCAGCAGCCAAGCTAGCAGAACCTACGAGCAGTACTTC; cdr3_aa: CASSQASRTYEQYF
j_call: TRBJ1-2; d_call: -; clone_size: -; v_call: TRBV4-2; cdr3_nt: TGTGCCAGCAGCCAAGAAGGGGCCGACTATGGCTACACCTTC; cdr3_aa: CASSQEGADYGYTF
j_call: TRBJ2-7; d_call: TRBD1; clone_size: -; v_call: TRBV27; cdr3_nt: TGTGCCAGCAGTCCCTATCCCGGGACAGGGACCTACGAGCAGAACTTC; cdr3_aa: CASSPYPGTGTYEQNF
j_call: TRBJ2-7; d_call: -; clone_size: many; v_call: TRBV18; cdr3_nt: TGTGCCAGCTCATCGTGGACACAAAGCTCCTACGAGCAGTACTTC; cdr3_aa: CASSSWTQSSYEQYF
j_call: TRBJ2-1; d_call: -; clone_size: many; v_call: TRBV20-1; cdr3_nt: TGCAGTGCTAGAGAGGCCCGGGGACCCTACAATGAGCAGTTCTTC; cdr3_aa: CSAREARGPYNEQFF
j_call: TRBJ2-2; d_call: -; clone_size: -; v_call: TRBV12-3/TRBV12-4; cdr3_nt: TGTGCCAGCAGGCAGGGCCCCGGGGAGCTGTTTTTT; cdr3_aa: CASRQGPGELFF
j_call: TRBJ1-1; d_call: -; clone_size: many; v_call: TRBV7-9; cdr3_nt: TGTGCCAGCAGCTTAGTAGTTGGGGGACGAGGCACTGAAGCTTTCTTT; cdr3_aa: CASSLVVGGRGTEAFF
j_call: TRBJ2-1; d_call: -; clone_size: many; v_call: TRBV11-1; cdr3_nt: TGTGCCAGCAGCTTAGTTCCGGGACCCGACTTAGCGGATGAGCAGTTCTTC; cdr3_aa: CASSLVPGPDLADEQFF
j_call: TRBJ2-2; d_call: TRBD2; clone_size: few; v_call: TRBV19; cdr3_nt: TGTGCCAGTAGTACCTATAGCGGGGGGCCGAACACCGGGGAGCTGTTTTTT; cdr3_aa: CASSTYSGGPNTGELFF
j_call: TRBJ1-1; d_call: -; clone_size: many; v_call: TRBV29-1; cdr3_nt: TGCAGCGTTGCGACGGGAGAAGCTTTCTTT; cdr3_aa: CSVATGEAFF
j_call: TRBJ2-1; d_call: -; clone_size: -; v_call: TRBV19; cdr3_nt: TGTGCCAGTAGCGGGAGCGATGAGCAGTTCTTC; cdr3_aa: CASSGSDEQFF
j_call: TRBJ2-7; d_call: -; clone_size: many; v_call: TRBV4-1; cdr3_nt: TGCGCCAGCAGCCAAGTCGGCAAATCCTACGAGCAGTACTTC; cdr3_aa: CASSQVGKSYEQYF
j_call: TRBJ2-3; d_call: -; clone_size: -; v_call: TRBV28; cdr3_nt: TGTGCCAGCAGCCTGGTGGCAAGGGGCACAGATACGCAGTATTTT; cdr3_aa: CASSLVARGTDTQYF
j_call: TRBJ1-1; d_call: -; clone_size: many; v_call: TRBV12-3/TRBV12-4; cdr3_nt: TGTGCCAGCAGTTTTAACAGGCGGCAAGGGAAGGGGAGGGCTGAAGCTTTCTTT; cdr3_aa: CASSFNRRQGKGRAEAFF
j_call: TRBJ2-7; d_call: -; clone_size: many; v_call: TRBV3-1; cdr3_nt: TGTGCCAGCAGCCTCGGAGGGGCCGGGGTCGCCTACGAGCAGTACTTC; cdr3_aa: CASSLGGAGVAYEQYF
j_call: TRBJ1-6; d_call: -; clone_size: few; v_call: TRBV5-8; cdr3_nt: TGTGCCAGCAGCCGGGCGTTGGACTACCAATCACCCCTCCACTTT; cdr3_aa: CASSRALDYQSPLHF
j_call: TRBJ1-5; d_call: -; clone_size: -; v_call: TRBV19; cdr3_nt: TGTGCCAGTAGTATAGGGCCAGGGGAGCCACGACGGCCCCAGCATTTT; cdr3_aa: CASSIGPGEPRRPQHF
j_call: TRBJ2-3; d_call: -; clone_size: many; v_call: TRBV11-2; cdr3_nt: TGTGCCAGCAGCTTATCAGATACGCAGTATTTT; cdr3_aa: CASSLSDTQYF
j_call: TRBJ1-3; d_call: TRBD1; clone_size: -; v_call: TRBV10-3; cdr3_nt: TGTGCCATCGGACAGGGGAGAGCTGGAAACACCATATATTTT; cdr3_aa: CAIGQGRAGNTIYF
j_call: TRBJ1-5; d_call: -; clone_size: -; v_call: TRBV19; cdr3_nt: TGTGCCAGTAACAGATATAGCAATCAGCCCCAGCATTTT; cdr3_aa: CASNRYSNQPQHF
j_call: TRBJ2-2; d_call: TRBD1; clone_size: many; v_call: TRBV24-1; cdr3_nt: TGTGCCACCAGTGCCCAGAGGGGGCTGGACGCCGGGGAGCTGTTTTTT; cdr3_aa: CATSAQRGLDAGELFF
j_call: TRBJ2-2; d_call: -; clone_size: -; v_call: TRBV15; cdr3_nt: TGTGCCACCAGCACCGGGGAGCTGTTTTTT; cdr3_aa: CATSTGELFF
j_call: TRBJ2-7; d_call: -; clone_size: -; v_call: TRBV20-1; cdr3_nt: TGCAGTGCTAGAGTTCCTTTCCCCTACGAGCAGTACTTC; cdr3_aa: CSARVPFPYEQYF
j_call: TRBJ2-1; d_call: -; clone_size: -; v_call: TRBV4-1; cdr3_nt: TGCGCCAGCAGGCCCGGGACATTAAACTACAATGAGCAGTTCTTC; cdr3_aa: CASRPGTLNYNEQFF
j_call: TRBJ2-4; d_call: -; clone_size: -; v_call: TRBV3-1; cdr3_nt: TGTGCCAGCAGCCAAGGAGGATGGGACTCACGACCACTAGCCAAAAACATTCAGTACTTC; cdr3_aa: CASSQGGWDSRPLAKNIQYF
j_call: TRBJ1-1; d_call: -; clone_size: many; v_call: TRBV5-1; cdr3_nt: TGCGCCAGCTCAGGGAGAGGGTACACTGAAGCTTTCTTT; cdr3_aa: CASSGRGYTEAFF
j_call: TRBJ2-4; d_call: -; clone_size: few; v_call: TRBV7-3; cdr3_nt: TGTGCCAGCAGCTTAATTGGGGGAGCCAAAAACATTCAGTACTTC; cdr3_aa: CASSLIGGAKNIQYF